The 10 T cell receptor beta chains listed next were all sequenced from one sample in a study of cytomegalovirus exposure and HLA in healthy donors (dated by TCRdb to the late 2010s). The protocol used for the library was the immunoSEQ multiplex PCR assay. In TCRdb, the immuneACCESS table is reduced to in-frame sequences with V and J assigned. These tables do not hold every clone; where another copy was compared, an unresolved V gene accounts for under half, and the others remain unexplained. Within this sample are around 94,000 clones, with about 94% of them counted one time only. 0.89% of the sample belongs to the ten largest clones. The specimen sequenced was PBMCs. The receptors were gathered from a woman under 30 in good health and CMV-seronegative.

The chain couples TRBV19 to TRBJ1-5, with D perhaps matching TRBD1 (5 bases). CDR3 length: 11 residues. The germline gives CDR1 LNHDA, CDR2 SQIVND (reference sequence). The ends were cut back, 5 bases at V and 7 bases at J, with 6 bases in the middle. CDR3 bases: TGTGCCAGTAGTCGGGGGCAGCCCCAGCATTTT. Translated, it gives CASSRGQPQHF.

The chain recombines TRBV5-6 with TRBJ2-2; 8 nucleotides line up with TRBD2. There are 16 residues in the CDR3. The V and J ends lost 2 bases and 2 bases, in that order; junction bases with no gene match: 5. Germline V CDR1 and CDR2: SGHDT, YYEEEE. CDR3 residues: CASSFPGGGNTGELFF. In DNA, the CDR3 is TGTGCCAGCAGCTTCCCCGGGGGGGGTAACACCGGGGAGCTGTTTTTT.

The V and J genes are TRBV4-2 and TRBJ2-7; TRBD2 agrees at 12 bases. CDR3 length equals 16 residues. With V trimmed by 1 base and J by 4 bases, 5 bases remained unmatched. Germline loops: CDR1 LGHNA, CDR2 YNFKEQ. CDR3: CASSQALAGGRYEQYF. DNA for the CDR3: TGTGCCAGCAGCCAAGCCCTAGCGGGGGGGAGGTACGAGCAGTACTTC.

This chain links TRBV7-9 with TRBJ2-1; TRBD2 might be the D (6 bases). Trimming removed 5 bases from V and 5 bases from J, with 22 bases in between. The CDR3 spans 17 residues. The V gene's germline CDR1 is SEHNR and CDR2 FQNEAQ (reference sequence). The chain's CDR3 is CASSEIPRDSNNNEQFF. The CDR3, as DNA: TGTGCCAGCAGCGAAATCCCGCGGGACTCAAATAACAATGAGCAGTTCTTC.

J is TRBJ2-1 and V is TRBV5-6; 7 bases map to TRBD1. Germline values: CDR1 SGHDT, CDR2 YYEEEE. Unmatched junction bases numbered 5, after V lost 4 bases and J lost 4 bases. The CDR3 length is 14 residues. CDR3 nucleotide sequence: TGTGCCAGCAGCCATGGGACAGCTTACAATGAGCAGTTCTTC. As protein: CASSHGTAYNEQFF.

The V gene is TRBV12-5, the J gene TRBJ1-5, with 7 bases fitting TRBD1. The V gene's germline CDR1 is LGHNT and CDR2 FRNRAP. Losses at the gene ends were 6 bases for V and 4 bases for J; bases not matched to a gene: 12. The CDR3 totals 16 residues. The DNA for the CDR3 is TGTGCTAGTGGCCTAAACCCCGGGACAGAGAATCAGCCCCAGCATTTT. Residues: CASGLNPGTENQPQHF.

The gene calls are TRBV4-2 and TRBJ2-3, with no clear D. The CDR3 is 14 residues long. V gave up 1 base and J gave up 1 base, with 6 bases separating them. The germline CDR1 and CDR2 sequences are LGHNA and YNFKEQ. Here the CDR3 reads CASSQVVGTDTQYF. CDR3 DNA: TGTGCCAGCAGCCAAGTCGTAGGCACAGATACGCAGTATTTT.

This chain connects TRBV5-1 to TRBJ2-5; D gene unclear. Germline CDR1 reads SGHRS; CDR2 reads YFSETQ. V gave up 0 bases and J gave up 2 bases, with 8 bases separating them. This CDR3 comprises 14 residues. CDR3 in DNA: TGCGCCAGCAGCTTGGCTACGTCGCAAGAGACCCAGTACTTC. Its translation is CASSLATSQETQYF.

The chain links TRBV15 to TRBJ1-4; 7 nucleotides align to TRBD1. Looked up from germline, CDR1 is LNHNV and CDR2 is YYDKDF (reference sequence). CDR3 length: 17 residues. The V gene end was trimmed by 0 bases and the J gene end by 7 bases; junction bases not matched to a gene: 11. The CDR3 spells CATSRDRTGPLREKLFF. The CDR3 region has the DNA TGTGCCACCAGCAGAGACAGGACAGGACCTTTACGTGAAAAACTGTTTTTT. Full variable domain (rest looked up from reference TRBV15 and TRBJ1-4): DAMVIQNPRYQVTQFGKPVTLSCSQTLNHNVMYWYQQKSSQAPKLLFHYYDKDFNNEADTPDNFQSRRPNTSFCFLDIRSPGLGDTAMYLCATSRDRTGPLREKLFFGSGTQLSVL.

The chain uses TRBV9 and TRBJ1-1; unclear D gene. This CDR3 is built from 13 residues. Trimming took 3 bases from V and 3 from J, leaving 9 bases between them. Germline V gene sequence: CDR1 SGDLS, CDR2 YYNGEE. This CDR3 is CASSDPQDTEAFF. DNA of the CDR3: TGTGCCAGCAGCGACCCCCAGGACACTGAAGCTTTCTTT.